This paragraph covers one TCR beta chain sequence. Sequenced by immunoSEQ multiplex PCR; TCRdb stores in-frame clones only, minus some. The table records 150,000 to 200,000 clones, around 85% of them present only once. The V gene's germline CDR1 is MNHEY and CDR2 SVGAGI. V lost 7 bases and J lost 1, with 14 bases in between. This CDR3 comprises 14 residues. The data were obtained in a study of blood T cell repertoires in COVID-19. Turning to the study itself: The United States, Italy and Spain provided the acute and convalescent COVID-19 samples.

The rearrangement links TRBV6-5 to TRBJ2-7; D is ambiguous. Material: peripheral blood. The source is an elderly woman with acute or convalescent COVID-19. CDR3 bases: TGTGCCAGCATTCAAACGACGGGTTCCTACGAGCAGTACTTC. Its translation: CASIQTTGSYEQYF.